This section outlines one T cell receptor beta chain sequence together with its context. The record originates from a study of blood T cell repertoires in COVID-19. The assay was immunoSEQ multiplex PCR, and TCRdb's table has in-frame clones only and misses some. Altogether 13,000 to 15,000 clones are present, approximately 82% being singletons, with the ten largest covering more than 15%. The origin of this receptor is a man aged 35-49 years with active or convalescent COVID-19. The sample taken for sequencing was peripheral blood.

The CDR3 spells CASSETRVKNTGELFF. As DNA, the CDR3 is TGTGCCAGCAGTGAAACACGTGTTAAGAACACCGGGGAGCTGTTTTTT. The V gene is TRBV2, the J gene TRBJ2-2, with D uncertain. V was shortened by 2 bases and J by 1 base, with 11 bases between the two germline ends. The germline gives CDR1 SNHLY, CDR2 FYNNEI. This CDR3 has 16 residues.